A selection of T cell receptor beta chains follows, all from one sample in a study of cytomegalovirus exposure and HLA in healthy donors. Measured with immunoSEQ multiplex PCR; TCRdb has only the in-frame clones, and not every one. In the table there are around 58,000 clones, over 65% of which are singletons. What was sequenced was PBMCs. Receptor source: a man aged 40-49 years in good health and CMV-seropositive. CDR3s include the opening cysteine and the closing phenylalanine or tryptophan. Fields, in order: V gene, clone size, D gene, J gene, CDR3 protein, CDR3 DNA. D genes are given only for firm matches. Clone size is stated in some rows and not others, as once, few, many or a class when expanded.

V gene: TRBV2; clone size: few; D gene: -; J gene: TRBJ2-5; CDR3 protein: CASSDSPVQETQYF; CDR3 DNA: TGTGCCAGCAGTGATAGCCCAGTCCAAGAGACCCAGTACTTC
V gene: TRBV7-9; clone size: once; D gene: -; J gene: TRBJ1-1; CDR3 protein: CSSSLRQAEAFF; CDR3 DNA: TGTTCCAGCAGCCTCCGACAGGCTGAAGCTTTCTTT
V gene: TRBV27; clone size: -; D gene: -; J gene: TRBJ2-1; CDR3 protein: CASGRQGNEQFF; CDR3 DNA: TGTGCCAGCGGCCGTCAGGGGAATGAGCAGTTCTTC
V gene: TRBV7-3; clone size: -; D gene: -; J gene: TRBJ2-3; CDR3 protein: CASSFNPDWGSTDTQYF; CDR3 DNA: TGTGCCAGCAGTTTCAACCCGGACTGGGGAAGCACAGATACGCAGTATTTT
V gene: TRBV7-2; clone size: -; D gene: -; J gene: TRBJ2-5; CDR3 protein: CASSPGATSETQYF; CDR3 DNA: TGTGCCAGCAGTCCTGGGGCCACGAGCGAGACCCAGTACTTC
V gene: TRBV5-1; clone size: -; D gene: TRBD2; J gene: TRBJ2-7; CDR3 protein: CASSNSGGFYEQYF; CDR3 DNA: TGCGCCAGCAGCAATAGCGGGGGATTCTACGAGCAGTACTTC
V gene: TRBV19; clone size: -; D gene: -; J gene: TRBJ1-1; CDR3 protein: CASSPGGNTEAFF; CDR3 DNA: TGTGCCAGTAGTCCGGGAGGGAACACTGAAGCTTTCTTT
V gene: TRBV5-1; clone size: -; D gene: TRBD2; J gene: TRBJ2-5; CDR3 protein: CASSSWAGGGETQYF; CDR3 DNA: TGCGCCAGCAGCTCCTGGGCTGGGGGAGGGGAGACCCAGTACTTC
V gene: TRBV5-1; clone size: -; D gene: TRBD1; J gene: TRBJ1-4; CDR3 protein: CASSYYPTGENEKLFF; CDR3 DNA: TGCGCCAGCAGCTACTATCCCACAGGGGAAAATGAAAAACTGTTTTTT
V gene: TRBV5-1; clone size: few; D gene: TRBD2; J gene: TRBJ2-3; CDR3 protein: CASSFGGGAADTQYF; CDR3 DNA: TGCGCCAGCAGCTTTGGCGGGGGGGCCGCAGATACGCAGTATTTT
V gene: TRBV5-8; clone size: -; D gene: -; J gene: TRBJ2-7; CDR3 protein: CASSFRDTTYEQYF; CDR3 DNA: TGTGCCAGCAGCTTCCGGGACACCACCTACGAGCAGTACTTC
V gene: TRBV6-5; clone size: -; D gene: -; J gene: TRBJ2-7; CDR3 protein: CASSNQGRTYEQYF; CDR3 DNA: TGTGCCAGCAGTAATCAGGGCAGGACCTACGAGCAGTACTTC
V gene: TRBV5-1; clone size: -; D gene: -; J gene: TRBJ2-2; CDR3 protein: CASSYSNTGELFF; CDR3 DNA: TGCGCCAGCAGCTACTCGAACACCGGGGAGCTGTTTTTT
V gene: TRBV2; clone size: -; D gene: TRBD1; J gene: TRBJ1-6; CDR3 protein: CASSELGQVSYNSPLHF; CDR3 DNA: TGTGCCAGCAGTGAGCTGGGACAGGTGTCCTATAATTCACCCCTCCACTTT
V gene: TRBV14; clone size: few; D gene: -; J gene: TRBJ1-6; CDR3 protein: CASSQENESPLHF; CDR3 DNA: TGTGCCAGCAGCCAAGAAAACGAGTCACCCCTCCACTTT
V gene: TRBV2; clone size: -; D gene: -; J gene: TRBJ2-7; CDR3 protein: CASSPHPYEQYF; CDR3 DNA: TGTGCCAGCAGCCCACATCCCTACGAGCAGTACTTC
V gene: TRBV7-2; clone size: -; D gene: -; J gene: TRBJ1-5; CDR3 protein: CASSLYAAKPDNNQPQHF; CDR3 DNA: TGTGCCAGCAGCTTATACGCAGCTAAGCCTGACAACAATCAGCCCCAGCATTTT
V gene: TRBV10-1; clone size: once; D gene: -; J gene: TRBJ2-1; CDR3 protein: CASSPDRTSRDEQFF; CDR3 DNA: TGCGCCAGCAGTCCCGACAGGACTAGTAGGGATGAGCAGTTCTTC
V gene: TRBV15; clone size: -; D gene: -; J gene: TRBJ2-7; CDR3 protein: CATSGAQGNMAYEQYF; CDR3 DNA: TGTGCCACCAGCGGTGCACAGGGAAATATGGCCTACGAGCAGTACTTC
V gene: TRBV7-2; clone size: -; D gene: -; J gene: TRBJ2-5; CDR3 protein: CASRAPPGETQYF; CDR3 DNA: TGTGCCAGCAGGGCCCCTCCAGGAGAGACCCAGTACTTC
V gene: TRBV19; clone size: -; D gene: TRBD2; J gene: TRBJ2-1; CDR3 protein: CASSLRLAGAPEDEQFF; CDR3 DNA: TGTGCCAGTAGTTTAAGACTAGCGGGGGCCCCCGAGGATGAGCAGTTCTTC
V gene: TRBV5-6; clone size: once; D gene: -; J gene: TRBJ2-1; CDR3 protein: CASSLDPQGSYNEQFF; CDR3 DNA: TGTGCCAGCAGCTTGGATCCGCAGGGCTCCTACAATGAGCAGTTCTTC
V gene: TRBV20-1; clone size: -; D gene: -; J gene: TRBJ1-2; CDR3 protein: CSAREGGPLLF; CDR3 DNA: TGCAGTGCTAGAGAGGGGGGGCCCCTGCTCTTC
V gene: TRBV7-3; clone size: once; D gene: TRBD2; J gene: TRBJ2-1; CDR3 protein: CASSSTSVSNEQFF; CDR3 DNA: TGTGCCAGCAGCTCGACTAGCGTAAGCAATGAGCAGTTCTTC
V gene: TRBV9; clone size: -; D gene: -; J gene: TRBJ1-1; CDR3 protein: CASSVGDGRGNTEAFF; CDR3 DNA: TGTGCCAGCAGCGTAGGGGACGGCAGGGGAAACACTGAAGCTTTCTTT
V gene: TRBV30; clone size: -; D gene: TRBD2; J gene: TRBJ2-2; CDR3 protein: CAWRGPSGGPGELFF; CDR3 DNA: TGTGCCTGGAGGGGGCCTAGCGGGGGACCCGGGGAGCTGTTTTTT
V gene: TRBV5-1; clone size: -; D gene: TRBD1; J gene: TRBJ1-2; CDR3 protein: CASSYGTGGTLNYGYTF; CDR3 DNA: TGCGCCAGCAGCTACGGGACAGGGGGCACCCTTAACTATGGCTACACCTTC
V gene: TRBV6-1; clone size: -; D gene: -; J gene: TRBJ2-1; CDR3 protein: CASQGFQVDNEQFF; CDR3 DNA: TGTGCCAGTCAGGGGTTTCAGGTTGACAATGAGCAGTTCTTC
V gene: TRBV5-1; clone size: -; D gene: -; J gene: TRBJ1-1; CDR3 protein: CASSFLSVDTEAFF; CDR3 DNA: TGCGCCAGCAGCTTCTTATCGGTGGACACTGAAGCTTTCTTT
V gene: TRBV2; clone size: -; D gene: TRBD2; J gene: TRBJ2-1; CDR3 protein: CASFRLAGGNEQFF; CDR3 DNA: TGTGCCAGTTTCAGACTAGCGGGGGGCAATGAGCAGTTCTTC
V gene: TRBV5-1; clone size: -; D gene: -; J gene: TRBJ1-1; CDR3 protein: CASSLIGRARADTEAFF; CDR3 DNA: TGCGCCAGCAGCTTGATAGGGAGGGCAAGGGCGGACACTGAAGCTTTCTTT
V gene: TRBV2; clone size: -; D gene: -; J gene: TRBJ1-2; CDR3 protein: CASSVGTRNYGYTF; CDR3 DNA: TGTGCCAGCAGTGTGGGGACAAGGAACTATGGCTACACCTTC
V gene: TRBV4-3; clone size: -; D gene: -; J gene: TRBJ2-2; CDR3 protein: CASSPTGNGELFF; CDR3 DNA: TGCGCCAGCAGCCCTACAGGGAACGGGGAGCTGTTTTTT
V gene: TRBV6-1; clone size: -; D gene: TRBD2; J gene: TRBJ2-3; CDR3 protein: CAAQILGGVDTQYF; CDR3 DNA: TGTGCCGCCCAAATCCTCGGGGGGGTAGATACGCAGTATTTT
V gene: TRBV5-8; clone size: -; D gene: -; J gene: TRBJ1-1; CDR3 protein: CASSLIRGGGNTEAFF; CDR3 DNA: TGTGCCAGCAGCTTGATCAGGGGTGGCGGGAACACTGAAGCTTTCTTT
V gene: TRBV5-1; clone size: -; D gene: -; J gene: TRBJ1-1; CDR3 protein: CASSRGTANTEAFF; CDR3 DNA: TGCGCCAGCAGCCGGGGGACGGCGAACACTGAAGCTTTCTTT
V gene: TRBV7-9; clone size: -; D gene: TRBD2; J gene: TRBJ2-5; CDR3 protein: CASSSRLAGLETQYF; CDR3 DNA: TGTGCCAGCAGCTCGAGACTAGCGGGGTTAGAGACCCAGTACTTC
V gene: TRBV5-1; clone size: few; D gene: TRBD2; J gene: TRBJ2-7; CDR3 protein: CASKGGGAYEQYF; CDR3 DNA: TGCGCCAGCAAGGGCGGGGGGGCCTACGAGCAGTACTTC
V gene: TRBV7-2; clone size: -; D gene: -; J gene: TRBJ2-1; CDR3 protein: CASSSPAAEQFF; CDR3 DNA: TGTGCCAGCAGCTCCCCCGCGGCTGAGCAGTTCTTC
V gene: TRBV15; clone size: -; D gene: TRBD1; J gene: TRBJ1-1; CDR3 protein: CATSRGDRGAAEAFF; CDR3 DNA: TGTGCCACCAGCAGAGGCGACAGGGGAGCGGCTGAAGCTTTCTTT
V gene: TRBV7-9; clone size: -; D gene: -; J gene: TRBJ1-5; CDR3 protein: CASTQGGGRNQPQHF; CDR3 DNA: TGTGCCAGCACCCAAGGGGGGGGGCGGAATCAGCCCCAGCATTTT
V gene: TRBV29-1; clone size: -; D gene: -; J gene: TRBJ1-4; CDR3 protein: CSARGGDTNEKLFF; CDR3 DNA: TGCAGCGCCCGAGGGGGGGACACTAATGAAAAACTGTTTTTT
V gene: TRBV15; clone size: -; D gene: TRBD1; J gene: TRBJ2-2; CDR3 protein: CATSRAGTGGTGELFF; CDR3 DNA: TGTGCCACCAGCAGAGCCGGGACAGGGGGCACCGGGGAGCTGTTTTTT
V gene: TRBV12-2; clone size: -; D gene: -; J gene: TRBJ2-7; CDR3 protein: CASPMGEGVYEQYF; CDR3 DNA: TGTGCAAGTCCCATGGGGGAGGGGGTCTACGAGCAGTACTTC
V gene: TRBV5-3; clone size: -; D gene: TRBD2; J gene: TRBJ2-1; CDR3 protein: CARFSGGPGFF; CDR3 DNA: TGTGCCAGGTTTAGCGGGGGGCCGGGGTTCTTC